This T cell receptor beta chain was observed in a study of siplizumab effects on memory and regulatory T cells. Study conclusions and caveats: Mappable CD4+ clones that were alloreactive averaged around 70% Treg-derived with siplizumab versus 25% to 30% in controls.

Libraries were prepared by immunoSEQ multiplex PCR; TCRdb keeps only in-frame clonotypes and omits some of them. The sample includes over 95,000 clones, around 93% of them seen just once. Germline V gene data show CDR1 as MNHNS and CDR2 as SASEGT. The CDR3 has 15 amino acids. The ends lost 3 bases at V and 3 bases at J; junction bases unmatched: 7. Note on this clone: Its target is not known.

The genes are TRBV6-1 and TRBJ2-7; the match to TRBD1 covers 8 bases. The sequence came from a human donor in good health. Sequenced material: non-Treg CD4+ T cells sorted from blood. The CDR3 bases are TGTGCCAGCAGTGAGCCGGGACAGGTAATCTACGAGCAGTACTTC. This sequence encodes CASSEPGQVIYEQYF.